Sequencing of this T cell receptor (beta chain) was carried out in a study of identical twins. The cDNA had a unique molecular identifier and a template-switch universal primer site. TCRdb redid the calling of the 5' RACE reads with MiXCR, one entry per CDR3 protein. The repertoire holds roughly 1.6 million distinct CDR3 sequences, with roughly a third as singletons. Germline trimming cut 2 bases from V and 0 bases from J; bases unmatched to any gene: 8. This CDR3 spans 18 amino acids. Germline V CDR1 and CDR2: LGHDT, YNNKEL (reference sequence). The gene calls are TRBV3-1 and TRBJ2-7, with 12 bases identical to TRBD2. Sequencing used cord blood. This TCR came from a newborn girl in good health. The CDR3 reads CASSQFGTSGRSSYEQYF. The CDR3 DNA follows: TGTGCCAGCAGCCAATTCGGGACTAGCGGGCGGAGCTCCTACGAGCAGTACTTC.